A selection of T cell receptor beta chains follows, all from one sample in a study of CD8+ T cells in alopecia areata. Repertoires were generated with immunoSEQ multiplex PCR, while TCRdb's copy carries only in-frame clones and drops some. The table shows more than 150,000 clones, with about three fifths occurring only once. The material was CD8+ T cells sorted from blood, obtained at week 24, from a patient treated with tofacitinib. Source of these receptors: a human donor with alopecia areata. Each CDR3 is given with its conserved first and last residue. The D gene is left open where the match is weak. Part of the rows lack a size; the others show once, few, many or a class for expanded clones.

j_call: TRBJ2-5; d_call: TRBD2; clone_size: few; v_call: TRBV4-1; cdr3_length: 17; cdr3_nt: TGCGCCAGCAGCCAAGGACTAGCGGGGGGCCTGGGAGAGACCCAGTACTTC; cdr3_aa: CASSQGLAGGLGETQYF
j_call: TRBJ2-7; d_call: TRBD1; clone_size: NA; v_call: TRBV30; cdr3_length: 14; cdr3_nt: TGTGCCTGGAGTGTAGGACAGGGGGCCTACGAGCAGTACTTC; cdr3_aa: CAWSVGQGAYEQYF
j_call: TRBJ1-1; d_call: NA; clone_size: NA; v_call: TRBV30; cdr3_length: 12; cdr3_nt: TGTGCCTGGAGTGAAGGGGGAACTGAAGCTTTCTTT; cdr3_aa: CAWSEGGTEAFF
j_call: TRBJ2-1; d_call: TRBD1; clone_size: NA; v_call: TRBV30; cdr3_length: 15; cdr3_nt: TGTGCCTGGAGTGTAGGACAGGGTCGGTACAATGAGCAGTTCTTC; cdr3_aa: CAWSVGQGRYNEQFF
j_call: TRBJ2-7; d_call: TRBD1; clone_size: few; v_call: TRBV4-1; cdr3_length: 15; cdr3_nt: TGCGCCAGCAGCCAAGACTTCGCAGGGGGCTACGAGCAGTACTTC; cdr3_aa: CASSQDFAGGYEQYF
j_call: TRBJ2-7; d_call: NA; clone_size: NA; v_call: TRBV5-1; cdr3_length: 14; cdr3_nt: TGCGCCAGCAGCTTGGCAACAGATGCCTACGAGCAGTACTTC; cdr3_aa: CASSLATDAYEQYF
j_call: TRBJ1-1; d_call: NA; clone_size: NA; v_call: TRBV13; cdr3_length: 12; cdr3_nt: TGTGCCAGCAGCTTAGAGGCGAGGGAGGCTTTCTTT; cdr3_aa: CASSLEAREAFF
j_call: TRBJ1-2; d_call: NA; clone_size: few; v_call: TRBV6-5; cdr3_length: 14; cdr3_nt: TGTGCCACCTCCGCCGGGGCCCTTAACTATGGCTACACCTTC; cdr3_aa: CATSAGALNYGYTF
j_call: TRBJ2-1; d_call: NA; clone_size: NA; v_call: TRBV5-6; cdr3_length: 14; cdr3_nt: TGTGCCAGCAGCTTGGGTAGCCCAAACAATGAGCAGTTCTTC; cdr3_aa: CASSLGSPNNEQFF
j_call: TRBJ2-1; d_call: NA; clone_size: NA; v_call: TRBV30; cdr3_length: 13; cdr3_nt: TGTGCCTGGAGCGGGGGAGAAGTCAATGAGCAGTTCTTC; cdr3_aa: CAWSGGEVNEQFF
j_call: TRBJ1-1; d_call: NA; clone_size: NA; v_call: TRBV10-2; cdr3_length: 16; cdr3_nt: TGCGCCAGCAGCCCAGTGATAAGTACCATGAACACTGAAGCTTTCTTT; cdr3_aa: CASSPVISTMNTEAFF
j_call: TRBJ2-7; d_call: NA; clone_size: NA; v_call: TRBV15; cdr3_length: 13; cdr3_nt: TGTGCCACCAGCACCTCTCCCGTGGGCGAGCAGTACTTC; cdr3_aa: CATSTSPVGEQYF
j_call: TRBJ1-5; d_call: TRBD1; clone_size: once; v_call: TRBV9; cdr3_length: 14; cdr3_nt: TGTGCCAGCAGCCCGGGGACAGGGCGCCAGCCCCAGCATTTT; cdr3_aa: CASSPGTGRQPQHF
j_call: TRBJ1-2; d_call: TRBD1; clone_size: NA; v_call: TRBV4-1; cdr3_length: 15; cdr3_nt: TGCGCCAGCAGCCAAGAGGGTGACAGGGTGTTTGGCTACACCTTC; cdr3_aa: CASSQEGDRVFGYTF
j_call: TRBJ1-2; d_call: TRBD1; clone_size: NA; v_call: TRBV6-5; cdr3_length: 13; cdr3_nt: TGTGCCAGCACCGGGGACAGAAACTATGGCTACACCTTC; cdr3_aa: CASTGDRNYGYTF
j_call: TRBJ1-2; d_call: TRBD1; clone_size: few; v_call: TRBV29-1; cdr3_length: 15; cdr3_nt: TGCAGCGTTGTCCTGCCTGGTAGGACAGGCTATGGCTACACCTTC; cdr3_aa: CSVVLPGRTGYGYTF
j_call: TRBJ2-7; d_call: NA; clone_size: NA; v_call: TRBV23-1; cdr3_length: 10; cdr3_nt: TGCGCCAACCCGAGGGAGGAGCAGTACTTC; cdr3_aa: CANPREEQYF
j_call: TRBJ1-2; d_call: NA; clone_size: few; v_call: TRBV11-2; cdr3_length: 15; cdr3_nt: TGTGCCAGCAGCTTACCCTCGAGGACACTTGGAAGCTACACCTTC; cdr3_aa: CASSLPSRTLGSYTF
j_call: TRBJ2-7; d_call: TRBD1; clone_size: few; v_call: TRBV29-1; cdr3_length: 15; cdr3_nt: TGCAGCGTTGAAGATCATAAGGGACAGAACTACGAGCAGTACTTC; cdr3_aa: CSVEDHKGQNYEQYF
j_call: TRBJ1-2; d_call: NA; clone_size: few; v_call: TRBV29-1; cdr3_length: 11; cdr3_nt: TGCAGCGTTGTGAAGGACAGAGGCTACACCTTC; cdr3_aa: CSVVKDRGYTF
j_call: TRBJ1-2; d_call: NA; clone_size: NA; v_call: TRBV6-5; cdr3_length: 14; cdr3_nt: TGTGCCAGCAACCGCCTCCGAGGGGGCTATGGCTACACCTTC; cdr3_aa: CASNRLRGGYGYTF
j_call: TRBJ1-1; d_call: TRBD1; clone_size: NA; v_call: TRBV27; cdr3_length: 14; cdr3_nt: TGTGCCAGTTTCAGGGGGCGCGGGAACACTGAAGCTTTCTTT; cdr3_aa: CASFRGRGNTEAFF
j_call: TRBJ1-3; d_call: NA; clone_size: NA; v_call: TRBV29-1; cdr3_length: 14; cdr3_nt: TGCAGCGCAGCCCCGGCGTCCTATGAGAACACCATATATTTT; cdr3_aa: CSAAPASYENTIYF